The 9 T cell receptor beta chains below come from one sample, sequenced in a study of T cell responses to AZD1222 COVID-19 vaccine. The repertoire was sequenced with immunoSEQ multiplex PCR; TCRdb's copy has only in-frame clones and lacks some. The data contain around 150,000 clones, around 90% of them singletons. Sequenced here: peripheral blood, sampled on day 0 of AZD1222 vaccination. Receptors originate from an adult in good health.

The chain uses TRBV29-1 and TRBJ1-4; TRBD1 matches 8 bases. V was pared by 7 bases and J by 10 bases, with 11 bases of the junction left unmatched. From germline, CDR1 is SQVTM and CDR2 ANQGSEA. The CDR3 contains 13 residues. The CDR3 DNA sequence: TGCAGCGGCTCGGACAGGGAGCGGGGAAAACTGTTTTTT. Translating gives CSGSDRERGKLFF.

The chain is built from TRBV29-1 and TRBJ2-1, with 10 bases fitting TRBD1. There are 15 residues in the CDR3. V was pared by 8 bases and J by 0 bases, with 7 bases of the junction left unmatched. Per germline, CDR1 SQVTM and CDR2 ANQGSEA. Here the CDR3 reads CSLRDRGTSYNEQFF. For the CDR3, the DNA is TGCAGCCTCCGGGACAGGGGTACCTCCTACAATGAGCAGTTCTTC.

This rearrangement joins TRBV5-4 to TRBJ1-6; tentative D call: TRBD1 (6 bases). The CDR3 sequence is 14 residues long. Trimming took 2 bases from V and 5 from J, leaving 8 bases between them. CDR1 is SGHNT, CDR2 YYREEE, per germline (reference sequence). The CDR3, as DNA: TGTGCCAGCAGCTTTACAGGGAATAATTCACCCCTCCACTTT. Its protein is CASSFTGNNSPLHF.

This clone was counted a single time. The sample holds other DNA sequences that translate to the same CDR3. This sequence joins TRBV29-1 and TRBJ2-7; D is perhaps TRBD1 or TRBD2 (6 bases each). The germline gives CDR1 SQVTM, CDR2 ANQGSEA. The CDR3 is made up of 13 amino acids. The V gene lost 5 bases and the J gene lost 0 bases, with 11 bases spanning the gap. The CDR3 coding sequence is TGCAGCGTTCTGGGGGGCAGCTCCTACGAGCAGTACTTC. It encodes CSVLGGSSYEQYF.

This clone was seen once. V gene TRBV3-1 (or the pseudogene TRBV3-2) combines with J gene TRBJ1-1; no definite D call. Germline V gene data show CDR1 as LGHDT and CDR2 as YNNKEL (reference sequence). V was shortened by 2 bases and J by 6 bases, with 10 bases between the two germline ends. This CDR3 comprises 13 residues. The DNA for the CDR3 is TGTGCCAGCAGCCAACGGCTTAGGGCTGAAGCTTTCTTT. Translated: CASSQRLRAEAFF.

The chain carries TRBV7-9 and TRBJ1-1; a possible D gene is TRBD1 (5 bases). V dropped 4 bases and J dropped 0 bases, with 9 bases sitting between them. Germline-derived CDR1 and CDR2 are SEHNR and FQNEAQ (reference sequence). This CDR3 comprises 14 residues. CDR3 loop: CASSSQGLNTEAFF. The CDR3 DNA sequence: TGTGCCAGCAGCTCTCAGGGCCTGAACACTGAAGCTTTCTTT. The whole variable domain, filled in from reference TRBV7-9 and TRBJ1-1, reads DTGVSQNPRHKITKRGQNVTFRCDPISEHNRLYWYRQTLGQGPEFLTYFQNEAQLEKSRLLSDRFSAERPKGSFSTLEIQRTEQGDSAMYLCASSSQGLNTEAFFGQGTRLTVV.

The chain has TRBV6-5 and TRBJ1-2, with 8 bases lining up with TRBD1. The germline V gene has CDR1 MNHEY and CDR2 SVGAGI. Trimming took 4 bases from V and 4 from J; bases not matched to a gene: 5. The CDR3 is 14 residues long. CDR3 nucleotide sequence: TGTGCCAGCAGTTCCGATGACAGGGGCTATGGCTACACCTTC. Protein sequence: CASSSDDRGYGYTF.

The chain combines TRBV7-3 with TRBJ2-7; D ambiguous. The length of the CDR3 is 13 residues. Trimming removed 2 bases from V and 3 bases from J, with 8 bases in between. Per the germline V gene, CDR1 is SGHTA and CDR2 is FQGTGA. This CDR3 reads CASSLWADYEQYF. The DNA for the CDR3 is TGTGCCAGCAGCTTATGGGCTGACTACGAGCAGTACTTC.

V and J are TRBV3-1 (or the pseudogene TRBV3-2) and TRBJ1-1, with D tentatively TRBD1 (5 bases). The CDR3 spans 19 residues. CDR1 and CDR2 (germline): LGHDT, YNNKEL (reference sequence). V shed 1 base and J shed 0 bases, with 21 bases lying between them. The CDR3 loop is CASSQGWYRGKGMNTEAFF. The CDR3 DNA follows: TGTGCCAGCAGCCAAGGCTGGTATCGGGGAAAGGGGATGAACACTGAAGCTTTCTTT.